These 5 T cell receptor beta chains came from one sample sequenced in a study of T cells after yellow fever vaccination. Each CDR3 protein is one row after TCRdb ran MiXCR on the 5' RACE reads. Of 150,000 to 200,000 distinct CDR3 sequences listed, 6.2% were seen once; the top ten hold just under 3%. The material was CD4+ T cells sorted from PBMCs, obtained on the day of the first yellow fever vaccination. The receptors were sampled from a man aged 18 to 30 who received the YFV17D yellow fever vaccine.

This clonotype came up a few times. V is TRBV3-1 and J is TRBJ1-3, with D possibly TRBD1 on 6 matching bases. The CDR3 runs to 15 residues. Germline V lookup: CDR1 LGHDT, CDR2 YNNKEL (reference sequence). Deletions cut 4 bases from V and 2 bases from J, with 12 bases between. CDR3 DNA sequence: TGTGCCAGCAGCCCCTACAGGGCAACTGGAAACACCATATATTTT. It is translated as CASSPYRATGNTIYF. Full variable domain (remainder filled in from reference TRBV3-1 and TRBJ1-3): DTAVSQTPKYLVTQMGNDKSIKCEQNLGHDTMYWYKQDSKKFLKIMFSYNNKELIINETVPNRFSPKSPDKAHLNLHINSLELGDSAVYFCASSPYRATGNTIYFGEGSWLTVV.

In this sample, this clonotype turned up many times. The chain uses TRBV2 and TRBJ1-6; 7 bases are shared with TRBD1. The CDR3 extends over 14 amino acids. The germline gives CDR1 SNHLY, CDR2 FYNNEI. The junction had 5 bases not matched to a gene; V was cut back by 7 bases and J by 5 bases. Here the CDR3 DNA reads TGTGCCAGCAAGGCAGGGGGGAATAATTCACCCCTCCACTTT. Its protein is CASKAGGNNSPLHF.

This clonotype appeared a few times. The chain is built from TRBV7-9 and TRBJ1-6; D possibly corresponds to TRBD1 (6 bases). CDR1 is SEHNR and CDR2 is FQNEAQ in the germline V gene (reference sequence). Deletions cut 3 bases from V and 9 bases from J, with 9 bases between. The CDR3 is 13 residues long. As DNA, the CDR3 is TGTGCCAGCAGCTTTAACAGGGCTTCACCCCTCCACTTT. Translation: CASSFNRASPLHF.

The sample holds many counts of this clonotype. The CDR3 sequence is CASSVDGRGTEAFF. In DNA, the CDR3 is TGCGCCAGCAGCGTGGACGGGCGAGGCACTGAAGCTTTCTTT. The gene calls are TRBV5-1 and TRBJ1-1; unclear D gene. The CDR3 is 14 amino acids. The germline V gene encodes CDR1 SGHRS and CDR2 YFSETQ. Between the trimmed V and J ends, which lost 4 bases and 4 bases, there was a span of 14 bases.

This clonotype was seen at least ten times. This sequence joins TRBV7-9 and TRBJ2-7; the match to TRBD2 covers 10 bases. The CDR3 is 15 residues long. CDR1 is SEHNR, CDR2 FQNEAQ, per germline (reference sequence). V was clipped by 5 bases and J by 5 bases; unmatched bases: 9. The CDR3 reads CASSRSGGAGNEQYV. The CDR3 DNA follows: TGTGCCAGCAGCAGGAGCGGGGGGGCCGGGAACGAGCAGTACGTC.